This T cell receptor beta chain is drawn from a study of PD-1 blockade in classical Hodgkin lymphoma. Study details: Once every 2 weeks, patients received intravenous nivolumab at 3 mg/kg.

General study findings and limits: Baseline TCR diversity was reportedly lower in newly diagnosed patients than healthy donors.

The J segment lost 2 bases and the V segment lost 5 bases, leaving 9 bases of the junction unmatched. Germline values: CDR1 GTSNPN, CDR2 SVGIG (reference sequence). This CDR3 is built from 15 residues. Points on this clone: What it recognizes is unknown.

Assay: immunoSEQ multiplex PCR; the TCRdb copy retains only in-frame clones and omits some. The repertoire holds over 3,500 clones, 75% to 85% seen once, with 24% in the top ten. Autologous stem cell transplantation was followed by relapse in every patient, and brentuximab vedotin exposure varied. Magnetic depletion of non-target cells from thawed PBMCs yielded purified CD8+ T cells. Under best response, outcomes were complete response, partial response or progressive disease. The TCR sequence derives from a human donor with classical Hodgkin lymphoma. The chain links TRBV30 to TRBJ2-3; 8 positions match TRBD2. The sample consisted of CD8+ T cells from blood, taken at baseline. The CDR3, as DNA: TGTGCCTGGGACGGGGTAGCGGGATTCACAGATACGCAGTATTTT. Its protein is CAWDGVAGFTDTQYF.